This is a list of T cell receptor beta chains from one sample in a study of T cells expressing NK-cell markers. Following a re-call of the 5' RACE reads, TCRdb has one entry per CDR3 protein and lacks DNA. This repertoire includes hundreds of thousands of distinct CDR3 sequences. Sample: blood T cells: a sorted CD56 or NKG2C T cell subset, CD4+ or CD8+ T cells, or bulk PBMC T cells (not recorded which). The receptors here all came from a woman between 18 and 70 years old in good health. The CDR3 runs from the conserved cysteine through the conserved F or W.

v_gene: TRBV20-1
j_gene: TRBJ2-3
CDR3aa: CSARDPEGREITDTQYF

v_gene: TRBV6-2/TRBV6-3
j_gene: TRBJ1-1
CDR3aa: CASGQEILMNTEAFF

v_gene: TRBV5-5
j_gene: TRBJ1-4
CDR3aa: CASSWRQDEKLFF

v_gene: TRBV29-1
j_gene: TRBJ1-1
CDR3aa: CSGKQGPNTEAFF

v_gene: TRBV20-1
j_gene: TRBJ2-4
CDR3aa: CSASPPRGSTQHIQYF

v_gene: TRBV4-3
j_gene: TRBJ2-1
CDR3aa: CASSVQGLNEQFF

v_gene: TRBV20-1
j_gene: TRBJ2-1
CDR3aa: CSARQEVEQFF

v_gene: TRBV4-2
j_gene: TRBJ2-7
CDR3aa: CASSPTPSDYEQYF

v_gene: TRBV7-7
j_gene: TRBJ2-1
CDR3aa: CASSSAGQVKQFF

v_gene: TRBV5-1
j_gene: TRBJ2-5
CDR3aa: CASSLFSGGLETQYF

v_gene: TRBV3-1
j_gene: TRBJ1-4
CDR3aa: CASSQGGLRGEKLFF

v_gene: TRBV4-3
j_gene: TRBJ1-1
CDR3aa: CASSQGWINTEAFF

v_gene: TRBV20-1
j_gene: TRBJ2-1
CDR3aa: CSAIRDEPGGDEQFF

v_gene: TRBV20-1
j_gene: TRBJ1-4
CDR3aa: CSASQAGGAVEKLFF

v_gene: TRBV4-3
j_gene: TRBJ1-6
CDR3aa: CASSPTGTGYNSPLHF

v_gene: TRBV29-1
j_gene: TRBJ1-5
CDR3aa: CSVEAPGQPQHF

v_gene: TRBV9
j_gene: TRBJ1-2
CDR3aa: CASSERGGTLSYTF

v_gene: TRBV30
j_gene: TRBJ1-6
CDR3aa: CAHNVGAYSPLHF

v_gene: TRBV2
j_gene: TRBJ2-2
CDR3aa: CASSEQRSNTGELFF

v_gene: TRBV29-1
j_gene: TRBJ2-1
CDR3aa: CSVVAINTYNEQFF

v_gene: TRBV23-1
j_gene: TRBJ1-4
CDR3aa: CASRGGVEKLFF

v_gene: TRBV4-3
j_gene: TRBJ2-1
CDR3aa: CASSQVAGEGNNEQFF

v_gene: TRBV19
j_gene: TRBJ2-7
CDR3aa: CASSRGAGSSYEQYF

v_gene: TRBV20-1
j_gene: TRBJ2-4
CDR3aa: CSARNQGLAKNIQYF

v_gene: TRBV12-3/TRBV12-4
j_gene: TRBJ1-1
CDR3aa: CASRSRTGGTEAFF

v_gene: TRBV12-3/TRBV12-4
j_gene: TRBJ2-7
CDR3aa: CASSLGDRVYEQYF

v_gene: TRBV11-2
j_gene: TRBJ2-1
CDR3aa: CASSPIFATSGRGNEQFF

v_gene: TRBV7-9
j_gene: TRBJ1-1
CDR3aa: CASSTRPLEAFF